The 27 T cell receptor beta chains below come from one sample, sequenced in a study of Ad26.COV2.S vaccination and SARS-CoV-2 variants (TCRdb year 2021). The library was generated by the immunoSEQ multiplex PCR assay. TCRdb's version of the immuneACCESS table is confined to in-frame rearrangements and falls short of the full clone set. An unresolved V gene accounts for under half of the shortfall where checked; the remainder is of unknown origin. The sample has some 640,000 clones on record, 89% of them singletons. Around 1.4% of the sample comes from the top ten. Taken with the paper, the label for treatment or condition translates to: 15 to 20 received Ad26.COV2.S at low or high dose, single or two shots; several received placebo; per-sample allocation not given. Repertoires of vaccine and placebo recipients were sequenced from samples collected on day 63 after the first injection. This specimen was peripheral blood, taken in a trial of Ad26.COV2.S vaccine versus placebo. The receptors here all came from a person between 18 and 59 years old who received the Ad26.COV2.S COVID-19 vaccine or a placebo.

The chain links TRBV12-3 or TRBV12-4 to TRBJ2-7; the D gene is possibly TRBD2 (6 bases). V lost 6 bases, J lost 4 bases, and 13 bases lay in between. The length of the CDR3 is 13 residues. CDR3: CASRRGEAYEQYF. CDR3 DNA sequence: TGTGCCAGCAGGCGGGGCGAGGCTTACGAGCAGTACTTC.

The CDR3 here is CASSIASGRTELTKNIQYF. The CDR3 DNA follows: TGTGCCAGTAGTATAGCTAGCGGGAGGACCGAACTAACCAAAAACATTCAGTACTTC. V usage is TRBV19 and J usage is TRBJ2-4; the match to TRBD2 covers 11 bases. Losses at the gene ends were 1 base for V and 2 bases for J; bases not matched to a gene: 10. Germline V gives CDR1 LNHDA, CDR2 SQIVND (reference sequence). This CDR3 comprises 19 residues.

Of note for this clone: This specimen includes other DNA sequences encoding the same CDR3. The chain carries TRBV27 and TRBJ2-7; a possible D gene is TRBD1 (6 bases). The CDR3 has 12 residues. V was cut by 9 bases and J by 2 bases, with 11 bases left in between. Germline lookup yields CDR1 MNHEY and CDR2 SMNVEV (reference sequence). The CDR3 region is CASSTGTYEQYF. CDR3 DNA sequence: TGTGCCAGTTCTACAGGGACCTACGAGCAGTACTTC.

This clone was counted a few times. The germline gene is not matched at one end of the junction; a read error may be the cause. V and J are TRBV10-1 and TRBJ2-7; no clear D gene. Germline CDR1 and CDR2: WNHNN and SYGVQD (reference sequence). This CDR3 is 9 amino acids long. CDR3 in amino acids: CASRRTRSF. For the CDR3, the DNA is TGCGCCAGCAGACGGACGCGTTCCTTC.

The chain joins TRBV4-1 to TRBJ1-6, with D possibly matching TRBD1 (6 bases). The V end was cut by 1 base, the J end by 9 bases, with 13 bases between. The CDR3 covers 15 residues. Looked up from germline, CDR1 is MGHRA and CDR2 is YSYEKL. The CDR3 spells CASSQGPGDSSPLHF. In DNA, the CDR3 is TGCGCCAGCAGCCAAGGCCCAGGGGATTCTTCACCCCTCCACTTT.

V gene TRBV5-1 combines with J gene TRBJ2-5; D may correspond to TRBD1 or TRBD2 (6 bases each). The CDR3 runs 17 residues. The V gene lost 4 bases and the J gene lost 5 bases, with 24 bases spanning the gap. CDR1 is SGHRS, CDR2 YFSETQ, per germline. The CDR3 is CASSPSVGGAIEETQYF. The DNA of the CDR3 is TGCGCCAGCAGCCCAAGCGTCGGGGGCGCGATAGAGGAGACCCAGTACTTC.

This clone was detected only a few times. The chain links TRBV20-1 to TRBJ1-2; D gene uncertain. In germline, CDR1 is DFQATT, CDR2 SNEGSKA (reference sequence). The CDR3 loop spans 11 amino acids. V was cut by 0 bases and J by 4 bases, with 3 bases left in between. CDR3 bases: TGCAGTGCTAGAGACGTCTATGGCTACACCTTC. This gives the protein CSARDVYGYTF.

V and J are TRBV25-1 and TRBJ2-2; the D gene is possibly TRBD1 (6 bases). V was clipped by 7 bases and J by 2 bases, with 14 bases between them. Germline V gives CDR1 MGHDK, CDR2 SYGVNS. The CDR3 is 15 amino acids. The CDR3 nucleotides are TGTGCCAGCACTCCGAGAGGGGGAAACACCGGGGAGCTGTTTTTT. Protein: CASTPRGGNTGELFF.

The gene calls are TRBV6-5 and TRBJ1-4; 8 bases fit TRBD1. The CDR3 length is 12 residues. From germline, CDR1 is MNHEY and CDR2 SVGAGI. V lost 6 bases to trimming and J lost 6 bases; unmatched junction nucleotides: 0. CDR3 protein: CASRDRDEKLFF. The CDR3 DNA is TGTGCCAGCAGGGACAGGGATGAAAAACTGTTTTTT.

The V call is TRBV7-3, the J call TRBJ2-4, with 9 bases lining up with TRBD1. Germline V gene data show CDR1 as SGHTA and CDR2 as FQGTGA. CDR3 length equals 13 residues. V lost 4 bases to trimming and J lost 8 bases; unmatched junction nucleotides: 3. The CDR3 DNA reads TGTGCCAGCAGCTCGGGACAGGGTGACATTCAGTACTTC. Translated: CASSSGQGDIQYF.

The V call is TRBV7-7, the J call TRBJ2-7; tentative D call: TRBD2 (5 bases). Deletions cut 4 bases from V and 3 bases from J, with 13 bases between. This CDR3 has 14 residues. Germline CDR1 reads SSHAT; CDR2 reads FNYEAQ (reference sequence). In DNA, the CDR3 is TGTGCCAGCAGCTCTGACCTTGGGAGCTACGAGCAGTACTTC. This gives the protein CASSSDLGSYEQYF.

The sample holds one count of this clone. This chain joins TRBV10-3 and TRBJ2-1; 7 nucleotides agree with TRBD1. CDR1 and CDR2 (germline): ENHRY, SYGVKD. The V segment lost 3 bases and the J segment 1 base; nucleotides outside the gene matches: 9. The CDR3 is 17 amino acids. The CDR3 nucleotides read TGTGCCATCAGTGACGGAAACAGGGGCCCTTCCTACAATGAGCAGTTCTTC. Encoded protein: CAISDGNRGPSYNEQFF.

As concerns this clone: This CDR3 is also generated by other DNA sequences in the sample. The rearrangement links TRBV3-1 (or the pseudogene TRBV3-2) to TRBJ2-7; 7 bases agree with TRBD1. This CDR3 is 14 amino acids long. The ends lost 4 bases at V and 1 base at J; junction bases unmatched: 4. CDR1 and CDR2 (germline): LGHDT, YNNKEL (reference sequence). CDR3 residues: CASSPTGVSYEQYF. CDR3 coding DNA: TGTGCCAGCAGCCCAACAGGGGTGTCCTACGAGCAGTACTTC.

V is TRBV29-1 and J is TRBJ2-7; possibly TRBD2 for D (5 bases). Germline loops: CDR1 SQVTM, CDR2 ANQGSEA. Trimming took off 7 bases at V and 7 bases at J, with 23 bases between the two ends. This CDR3 region has 14 residues. This CDR3 is CSAELGHLPGEQYF. The CDR3 coding sequence is TGCAGCGCCGAACTAGGGCACCTTCCGGGGGAGCAGTACTTC.

The CDR3 nucleotides read TGTGCCAGCAGCCTAACAGTGTCCCCCACTGAAGCTTTCTTT. It is translated as CASSLTVSPTEAFF. This chain links TRBV7-2 with TRBJ1-1; D is unclear. CDR3 length: 14 residues. V dropped 5 bases and J dropped 4 bases, with 14 bases sitting between them. Germline lookup yields CDR1 SGHTA and CDR2 FQGNSA.

V and J are TRBV4-1 and TRBJ2-5, with 8 positions matching TRBD2. Per germline, CDR1 MGHRA and CDR2 YSYEKL. The CDR3 is 18 residues long. V was pared by 4 bases and J by 5 bases, with 18 bases of the junction left unmatched. CDR3 sequence: CASSPRGGGFGFQETQYF. In DNA, the CDR3 is TGCGCCAGCAGCCCTAGGGGCGGGGGGTTTGGATTTCAGGAGACCCAGTACTTC.

V and J are TRBV10-3 and TRBJ1-2, with D unclear. The CDR3 sequence is 12 residues long. Germline V gene lookup returns CDR1 ENHRY and CDR2 SYGVKD. V lost 9 bases and J 4 bases, leaving 12 bases between the germline ends. CDR3 bases: TGTGCCATACCTTTAGGGCCCTATGGCTACACCTTC. Its translation is CAIPLGPYGYTF.

This chain links TRBV6-5 with TRBJ1-1; tentative D call: TRBD1 (5 bases). Per the germline V gene, CDR1 is MNHEY and CDR2 is SVGAGI. The CDR3 is 16 amino acids. Trimming removed 2 bases at V and 3 bases at J, with 16 bases between. The CDR3 region has the DNA TGTGCCAGCAGTTACGGAGGCGGGGGAACGGACACTGAAGCTTTCTTT. Protein: CASSYGGGGTDTEAFF.

J is TRBJ1-1 and V is TRBV7-8, with 7 bases lining up with TRBD1. The CDR3 runs 17 residues. Germline CDR1 and CDR2: SGHVS and FQNEAQ. Losses at the gene ends were 5 bases for V and 0 bases for J; bases not matched to a gene: 12. As DNA, the CDR3 is TGTGCCAGCAGCCCCGCCGGACAGGAGATTATGAACACTGAAGCTTTCTTT. It is translated as CASSPAGQEIMNTEAFF.

V is TRBV5-1 and J is TRBJ1-1; D remains unclear. This CDR3 comprises 14 residues. Germline-derived CDR1 and CDR2 are SGHRS and YFSETQ. Trimming stripped 1 base from V and 0 bases from J, with 7 bases between. The CDR3 bases are TGCGCCAGCAGCTTGACAGCCCTGAACACTGAAGCTTTCTTT. As protein: CASSLTALNTEAFF.

This clone was found once. The chain carries TRBV14 and TRBJ1-2; D uncertain. Germline V gene data show CDR1 as SGHDN and CDR2 as FVKESK. This CDR3 is built from 11 residues. V lost 6 bases and J lost 4, with 6 bases in between. The CDR3 bases are TGTGCCAGCAGGGGAAGCTATGGCTACACCTTC. It translates to CASRGSYGYTF.

A few counts support this clone. The chain combines TRBV7-2 with TRBJ1-3; TRBD1 matches at 8 bases. This CDR3 has 16 residues. V dropped 5 bases and J dropped 0; count of bases not matched to a gene: 6. The germline gives CDR1 SGHTA, CDR2 FQGNSA. For the CDR3, the DNA is TGTGCCAGCAGCCACAGGGGGTATATCTCTGGAAACACCATATATTTT. As protein: CASSHRGYISGNTIYF.

The chain couples TRBV6-1 to TRBJ2-3; possibly TRBD1 for D (5 bases). The CDR3 covers 16 residues. V lost 4 bases and J lost 4, with 18 bases in between. Germline V gene data show CDR1 as MNHNS and CDR2 as SASEGT. Here the CDR3 DNA reads TGTGCCAGCAGTGGATCACTCCAGGGTATGGCAGATACGCAGTATTTT. This gives the protein CASSGSLQGMADTQYF.

The genes are TRBV29-1 and TRBJ2-7, with TRBD2 identical over 12 bases. This CDR3 has 13 amino acids. V was pared by 6 bases and J by 2 bases, with 2 bases of the junction left unmatched. Germline V gene lookup returns CDR1 SQVTM and CDR2 ANQGSEA. The CDR3: CSVGLAGPYEQYF. DNA of the CDR3: TGCAGCGTAGGACTAGCGGGACCCTACGAGCAGTACTTC.

The genes are TRBV7-9 and TRBJ2-2; 7 bases are a match to TRBD1. Germline CDR1 SEHNR, CDR2 FQNEAQ (reference sequence). Losses at the gene ends were 9 bases for V and 1 base for J; bases not matched to a gene: 5. The CDR3 consists of 14 residues. The CDR3 region is CASFTGENTGELFF. The CDR3 nucleotides are TGTGCCAGTTTTACAGGGGAGAACACCGGGGAGCTGTTTTTT. Together with reference TRBV7-9 and TRBJ2-2, the CDR3 gives the full variable domain: DTGVSQNPRHKITKRGQNVTFRCDPISEHNRLYWYRQTLGQGPEFLTYFQNEAQLEKSRLLSDRFSAERPKGSFSTLEIQRTEQGDSAMYLCASFTGENTGELFFGEGSRLTVL.

The chain combines TRBV30 with TRBJ1-6, with D uncertain. V lost 0 bases and J lost 10, with 16 bases in between. The CDR3 totals 15 residues. Germline V gene data show CDR1 as GTSNPN and CDR2 as SVGIG (reference sequence). The CDR3: CAWSVIGLGGSPLHF. CDR3 sequence (DNA): TGTGCCTGGAGTGTGATCGGCTTGGGTGGGTCACCCCTCCACTTT.

The CDR3 coding sequence is TGTGCCAGCAGCTTAGTTCCGGACGGCCCTTACACTGAAGCTTTCTTT. Translated: CASSLVPDGPYTEAFF. This rearrangement joins TRBV7-2 to TRBJ1-1, with D uncertain. The CDR3 has 16 amino acids. Trimming took off 1 base at V and 3 bases at J, with 15 bases between the two ends. Germline V gene sequence: CDR1 SGHTA, CDR2 FQGNSA.